This T cell receptor (beta chain) comes out of a study of OX40 agonist ivuxolimab in advanced cancers. Study at large: The dose-escalation cohort was around 83% male, with a mean age of about 60 years, ranging about 23 to 90.

Notes on this clone: Its antigen is as yet unknown.

Study conclusions and caveats: At 0.1 to 3.0 mg/kg and by week 6, CD4+ and CD8+ T cells in the blood had expanded clonally. Low normalized T-cell clonal expansion was also seen in some nonresponders.

The data were produced by immunoSEQ multiplex PCR, yet TCRdb's version contains in-frame clones alone and is incomplete. In the table there are about 61,000 clones, about four fifths of which are singletons. No patient had autoimmune disease or received systemic immunosuppression. This clonotype originated in an adult with an advanced solid tumor such as melanoma, head and neck, liver or kidney cancer. Sequenced material: CD4+ or CD8+ T cells sorted from blood, taken in a trial of the OX40 agonist ivuxolimab.

The CDR3 DNA follows: TGTGCCAGCAGCGTCGTGGGAGCTACAACAGATACGCAGTATTTT. Translating gives CASSVVGATTDTQYF. The V and J genes are TRBV9 and TRBJ2-3, with TRBD2 as a possible D gene (5 bases). Germline values: CDR1 SGDLS, CDR2 YYNGEE. This CDR3 comprises 15 residues. With 2 bases removed from V and 3 bases from J, the gap between germline ends came to 13 bases.